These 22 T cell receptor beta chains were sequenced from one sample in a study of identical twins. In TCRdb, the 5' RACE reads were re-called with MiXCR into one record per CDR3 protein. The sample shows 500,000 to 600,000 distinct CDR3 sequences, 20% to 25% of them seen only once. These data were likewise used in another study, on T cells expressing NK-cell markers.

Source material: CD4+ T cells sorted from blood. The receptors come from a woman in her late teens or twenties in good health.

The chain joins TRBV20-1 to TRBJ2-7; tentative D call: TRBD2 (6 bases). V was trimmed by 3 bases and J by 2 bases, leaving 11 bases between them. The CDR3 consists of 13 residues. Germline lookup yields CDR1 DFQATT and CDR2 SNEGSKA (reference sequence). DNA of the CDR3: TGCAGTGCTAGGGGGACTCACCCCTACGAGCAGTACTTC. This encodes CSARGTHPYEQYF.

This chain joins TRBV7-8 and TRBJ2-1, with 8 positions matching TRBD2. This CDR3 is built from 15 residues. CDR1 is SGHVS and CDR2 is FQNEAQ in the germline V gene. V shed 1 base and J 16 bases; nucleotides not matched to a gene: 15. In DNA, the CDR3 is TGTGCCAGCAGCTTAGTTGGGCTAGCGGGCACCACCGTCTTCTTC. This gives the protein CASSLVGLAGTTVFF.

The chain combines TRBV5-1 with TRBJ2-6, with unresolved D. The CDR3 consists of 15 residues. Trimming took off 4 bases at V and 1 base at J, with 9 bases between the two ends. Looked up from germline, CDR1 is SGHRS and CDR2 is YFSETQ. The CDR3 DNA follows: TGCGCCAGCAGCGATACGCATTCTGGGGCCAACGTCCTGACTTTC. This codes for CASSDTHSGANVLTF.

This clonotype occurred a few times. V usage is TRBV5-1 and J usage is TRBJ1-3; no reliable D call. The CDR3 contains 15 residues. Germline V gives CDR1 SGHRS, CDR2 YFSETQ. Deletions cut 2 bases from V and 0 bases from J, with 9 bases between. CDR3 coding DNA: TGCGCCAGCAGCTTCGGCGGAACCTCTGGAAACACCATATATTTT. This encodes CASSFGGTSGNTIYF.

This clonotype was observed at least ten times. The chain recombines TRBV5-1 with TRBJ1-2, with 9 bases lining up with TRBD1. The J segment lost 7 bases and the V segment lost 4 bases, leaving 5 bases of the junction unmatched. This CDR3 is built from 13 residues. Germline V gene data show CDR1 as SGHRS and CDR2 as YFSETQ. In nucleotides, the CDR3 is TGCGCCAGCAGCCCGGGACAGGGAGTTGGCTACACCTTC. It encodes CASSPGQGVGYTF.

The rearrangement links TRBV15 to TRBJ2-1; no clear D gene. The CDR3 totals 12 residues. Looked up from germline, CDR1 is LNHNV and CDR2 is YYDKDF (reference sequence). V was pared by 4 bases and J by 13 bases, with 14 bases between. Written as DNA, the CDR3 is TGTGCCACCAGCATCGTCGGTGGCCCCCAGTTCTTC. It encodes CATSIVGGPQFF.

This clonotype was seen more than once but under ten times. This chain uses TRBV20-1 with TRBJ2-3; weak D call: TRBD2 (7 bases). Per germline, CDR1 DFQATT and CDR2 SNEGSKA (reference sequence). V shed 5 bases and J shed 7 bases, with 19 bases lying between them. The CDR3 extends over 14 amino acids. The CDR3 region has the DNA TGCAGTGCTGCGCCGGGGGGCTCAAAACATACGCAGTATTTT. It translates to CSAAPGGSKHTQYF.

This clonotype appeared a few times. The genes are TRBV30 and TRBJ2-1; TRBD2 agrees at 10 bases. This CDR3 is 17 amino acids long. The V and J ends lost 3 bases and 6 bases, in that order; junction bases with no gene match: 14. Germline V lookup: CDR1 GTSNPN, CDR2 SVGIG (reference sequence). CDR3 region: CAWSLVWASGSLNEQFF. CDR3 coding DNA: TGTGCCTGGAGCCTAGTTTGGGCTAGCGGGAGCCTCAATGAGCAGTTCTTC.

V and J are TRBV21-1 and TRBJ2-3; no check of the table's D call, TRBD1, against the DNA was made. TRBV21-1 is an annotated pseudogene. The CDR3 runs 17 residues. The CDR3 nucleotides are TGTGCCAGCAGCAAAAGAGGGAAGGGACGACCCACAGATACGCAGTATTTT. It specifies CASSKRGKGRPTDTQYF.

The CDR3 loop reads CASSQGQNQPQHF. The CDR3 DNA is TGCGCCAGCAGCCAGGGACAGAATCAGCCCCAGCATTTT. The rearrangement uses TRBV5-1 and TRBJ1-5; 7 positions agree with TRBD1. Trimming took 4 bases from V and 4 from J; bases not matched to a gene: 2. CDR3 length: 13 amino acids. Germline V gene lookup returns CDR1 SGHRS and CDR2 YFSETQ.

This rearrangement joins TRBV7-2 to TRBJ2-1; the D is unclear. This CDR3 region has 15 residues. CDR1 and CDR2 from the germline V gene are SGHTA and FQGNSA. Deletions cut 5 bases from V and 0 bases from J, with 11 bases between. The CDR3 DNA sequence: TGTGCCAGCAGCAAGTCGAGGCTCTCCTACAATGAGCAGTTCTTC. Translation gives CASSKSRLSYNEQFF.

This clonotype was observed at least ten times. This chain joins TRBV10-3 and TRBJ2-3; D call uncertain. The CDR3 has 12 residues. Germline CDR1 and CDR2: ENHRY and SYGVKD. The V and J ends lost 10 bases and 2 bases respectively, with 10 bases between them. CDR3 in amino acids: CATQHNTDTQYF. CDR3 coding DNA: TGTGCCACCCAACATAACACAGATACGCAGTATTTT.

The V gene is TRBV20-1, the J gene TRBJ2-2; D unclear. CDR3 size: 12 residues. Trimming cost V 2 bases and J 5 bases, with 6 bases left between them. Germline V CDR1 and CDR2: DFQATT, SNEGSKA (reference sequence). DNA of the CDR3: TGCAGTGCTAGACTGGGGACCGGGGAGCTGTTTTTT. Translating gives CSARLGTGELFF.

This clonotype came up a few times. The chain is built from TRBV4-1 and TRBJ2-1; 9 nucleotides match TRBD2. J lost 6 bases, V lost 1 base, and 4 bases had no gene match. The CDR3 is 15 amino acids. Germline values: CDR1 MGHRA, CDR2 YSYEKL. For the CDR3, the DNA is TGCGCCAGCAGCCAAGTCCCTAGCGGGGTCAATGAGCAGTTCTTC. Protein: CASSQVPSGVNEQFF.

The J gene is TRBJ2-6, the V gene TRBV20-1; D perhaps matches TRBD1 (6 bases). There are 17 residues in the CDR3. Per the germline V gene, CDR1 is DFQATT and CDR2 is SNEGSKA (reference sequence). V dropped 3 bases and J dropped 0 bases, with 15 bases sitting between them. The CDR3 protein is CSARARGQFSGANVLTF. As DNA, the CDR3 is TGCAGTGCTAGGGCCCGCGGACAGTTCTCTGGGGCCAACGTCCTGACTTTC.

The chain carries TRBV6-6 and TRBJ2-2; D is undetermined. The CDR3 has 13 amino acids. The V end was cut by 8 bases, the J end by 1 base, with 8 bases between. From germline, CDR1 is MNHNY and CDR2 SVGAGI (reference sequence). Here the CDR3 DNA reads TGTGCCAGCTTCGAGAGGAACACCGGGGAGCTGTTTTTT. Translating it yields CASFERNTGELFF.

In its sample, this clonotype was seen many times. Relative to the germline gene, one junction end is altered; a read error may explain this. As DNA, the CDR3 is TGCAGTGCCACCATCGCGGGCAACACCGGGGAGCAGTTTTTT. Protein: CSATIAGNTGEQFF. The chain links TRBV20-1 to TRBJ2-2; the D gene is possibly TRBD2 (5 bases). This CDR3 is 14 amino acids long. Germline CDR1 and CDR2: DFQATT and SNEGSKA (reference sequence).

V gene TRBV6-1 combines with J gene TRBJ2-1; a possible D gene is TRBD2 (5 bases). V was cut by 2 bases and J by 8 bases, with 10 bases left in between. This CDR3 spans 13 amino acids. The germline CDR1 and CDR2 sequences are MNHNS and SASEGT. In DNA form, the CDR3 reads TGTGCCAGCAGTGAACGGCAGAGGGATGAGCAGTTCTTC. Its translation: CASSERQRDEQFF.

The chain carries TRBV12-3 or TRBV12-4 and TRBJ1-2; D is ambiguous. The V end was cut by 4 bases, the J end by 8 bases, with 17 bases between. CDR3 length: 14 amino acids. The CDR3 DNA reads TGTGCCAGCAGTTCCTTAAGAGGGATCCGCGGCTACACCTTC. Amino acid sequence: CASSSLRGIRGYTF.

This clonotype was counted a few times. For the CDR3, the DNA is TGCGCCAGCAGCCAAGGGACGGCGAACACTGAAGCTTTCTTT. This gives the protein CASSQGTANTEAFF. V gene TRBV5-1 combines with J gene TRBJ1-1, with a possible D match to TRBD1 (5 bases). The CDR3 spans 14 residues. The germline V gene has CDR1 SGHRS and CDR2 YFSETQ. Trimming took off 4 bases at V and 1 base at J, with 11 bases between the two ends. The whole variable domain, filled in from reference TRBV5-1 and TRBJ1-1, reads KAGVTQTPRYLIKTRGQQVTLSCSPISGHRSVSWYQQTPGQGLQFLFEYFSETQRNKGNFPGRFSGRQFSNSRSEMNVSTLELGDSALYLCASSQGTANTEAFFGQGTRLTVV.

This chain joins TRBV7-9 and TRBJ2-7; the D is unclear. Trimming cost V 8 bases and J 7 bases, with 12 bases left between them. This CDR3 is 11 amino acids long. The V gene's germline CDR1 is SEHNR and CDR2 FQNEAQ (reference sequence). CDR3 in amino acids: CASGLLEEQYF. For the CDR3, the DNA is TGTGCCAGCGGCCTCCTAGAGGAGCAGTACTTC.

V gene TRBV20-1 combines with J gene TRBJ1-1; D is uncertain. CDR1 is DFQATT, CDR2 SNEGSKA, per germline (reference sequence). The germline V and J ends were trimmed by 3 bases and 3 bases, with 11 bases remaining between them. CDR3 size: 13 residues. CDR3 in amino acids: CSARPDGYTEAFF. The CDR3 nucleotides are TGCAGTGCTAGGCCCGACGGTTACACTGAAGCTTTCTTT.